These 10 T cell receptor beta chains were sequenced from one sample in a study of control samples from healthy donors and cancer patients. TCRdb's table, derived via immunoSEQ multiplex PCR, lists solely in-frame clones and lacks some. The table has tens of thousands of clones, 94% seen once. The sample was blood. The receptors come from a man under 40 in good health.

This rearrangement joins TRBV11-2 to TRBJ2-1, with TRBD2 matching 9 bases. The CDR3 covers 15 residues. With V trimmed by 2 bases and J by 9 bases, 8 bases remained unmatched. The V gene's germline CDR1 is SGHAT and CDR2 FQNNGV. The CDR3 region has the DNA TGTGCCAGCAGCTTACCGATAGCGGGGGTGGGTGAGCAGTTCTTC. Its translation: CASSLPIAGVGEQFF.

V is TRBV19 and J is TRBJ1-1; D call uncertain. The V gene lost 4 bases and the J gene lost 4 bases, with 10 bases spanning the gap. Looked up from germline, CDR1 is LNHDA and CDR2 is SQIVND (reference sequence). The CDR3 has 13 amino acids. The CDR3 loop reads CASSTLGSTEAFF. CDR3 nucleotides: TGTGCCAGTAGTACACTGGGGAGCACTGAAGCTTTCTTT. Complete variable domain (other parts from reference TRBV19 and TRBJ1-1): DGGITQSPKYLFRKEGQNVTLSCEQNLNHDAMYWYRQDPGQGLRLIYYSQIVNDFQKGDIAEGYSVSREKKESFPLTVTSAQKNPTAFYLCASSTLGSTEAFFGQGTRLTVV.

The CDR3 spells CASSLRLRQMNTEAFF. The CDR3 nucleotides read TGCGCCAGCAGCTTGCGCCTTCGGCAGATGAACACTGAAGCTTTCTTT. The chain links TRBV5-1 to TRBJ1-1; no definite D call. V lost 1 base and J lost 0, with 13 bases in between. The CDR3 totals 16 residues. The germline V gene has CDR1 SGHRS and CDR2 YFSETQ. The full variable domain, in which reference TRBV5-1 and TRBJ1-1 provide the parts outside the CDR3, is KAGVTQTPRYLIKTRGQQVTLSCSPISGHRSVSWYQQTPGQGLQFLFEYFSETQRNKGNFPGRFSGRQFSNSRSEMNVSTLELGDSALYLCASSLRLRQMNTEAFFGQGTRLTVV.

The chain carries TRBV3-1 (or the pseudogene TRBV3-2) and TRBJ2-7; 12 bases align to TRBD1. There are 15 residues in the CDR3. V shed 5 bases, J shed 3 bases, and the junction held 5 bases outside the gene matches. CDR1 and CDR2 (germline): LGHDT, YNNKEL (reference sequence). DNA of the CDR3: TGTGCCAGCAGCAACGGGACAGGGGGCGACTACGAGCAGTACTTC. Protein: CASSNGTGGDYEQYF.

The chain recombines TRBV28 with TRBJ1-1; D uncertain. Germline V gene data show CDR1 as MDHEN and CDR2 as SYDVKM. V was pared by 3 bases and J by 2 bases, with 13 bases between. The CDR3 covers 15 residues. The CDR3 DNA reads as TGTGCCAGCAGTTTCCTCGCCAGGACTAACACTGAAGCTTTCTTT. This gives the protein CASSFLARTNTEAFF.

V and J are TRBV6-2 or TRBV6-3 and TRBJ2-1; possibly TRBD2 for D (6 bases). CDR1 and CDR2 (germline): MNHEY, SVGEGT. The germline V and J ends were trimmed by 0 bases and 7 bases, with 16 bases remaining between them. This CDR3 comprises 16 residues. The CDR3 reads CASSYSFSARENEQFF. CDR3 in DNA: TGTGCCAGCAGTTACTCGTTTTCGGCCCGGGAGAATGAGCAGTTCTTC.

The CDR3 protein is CASSQVDYNSPLHF. In DNA form, the CDR3 reads TGTGCCAGCAGCCAAGTAGATTATAATTCACCCCTCCACTTT. The chain employs TRBV4-2 and TRBJ1-6, with D unresolved. The CDR3 contains 14 residues. V was pared by 1 base and J by 4 bases, with 5 bases between. Germline CDR1 is LGHNA and CDR2 is YNFKEQ.

Concerning this clone: The sample holds other DNA sequences that translate to the same CDR3. The rearrangement uses TRBV5-1 and TRBJ1-1; D uncertain. The CDR3 extends over 13 amino acids. From germline, CDR1 is SGHRS and CDR2 YFSETQ. V lost 4 bases, J lost 1 base, and 8 bases lay in between. CDR3 nucleotide sequence: TGCGCCAGCAGCCTTGGAGGGAACACTGAAGCTTTCTTT. This sequence encodes CASSLGGNTEAFF.

The chain uses TRBV4-3 and TRBJ2-1, with D unclear. The CDR3 runs to 15 residues. V lost 4 bases and J 0 bases, leaving 10 bases between the germline ends. CDR1 LGHNA and CDR2 YSLEER come from the germline V gene. CDR3 DNA: TGCGCCAGCAGCCTCAAAGATCACTCCTACAATGAGCAGTTCTTC. It translates to CASSLKDHSYNEQFF.

The rearrangement joins TRBV4-1 to TRBJ1-2; perhaps TRBD1 as D (5 bases). Germline-derived CDR1 and CDR2 are MGHRA and YSYEKL. Between the trimmed V and J ends, which lost 4 bases and 6 bases, there was a span of 18 bases. The CDR3 length is 15 residues. CDR3 sequence reads: CASSRAGGMGDGYTF. The CDR3 region has the DNA TGCGCCAGCAGCCGCGCTGGGGGAATGGGCGATGGCTACACCTTC.